This TCR beta chain was retrieved from a study of CD8+ T cells in alopecia areata. Study overall: Tofacitinib administration to treated patients was oral, at 5 to 10 mg twice daily. Study results and caveats: Persistence in scalp and blood during tofacitinib was observed for many expanded lesional clones. Clonality in the scalp and expanded CD8+ clones ranked among the top 100 were significantly decreased by tofacitinib.

V lost 0 bases to trimming and J lost 1 base; unmatched junction nucleotides: 14. This CDR3 comprises 19 residues. The germline V gene has CDR1 MGHRA and CDR2 YSYEKL. Treatment: oral pan-JAK inhibitor, 5-10 mg twice daily. Extracted from the samples, RNA was reverse transcribed into cDNA to serve as the sequencing template. Generated by immunoSEQ multiplex PCR, the TCRdb table keeps only in-frame clones and is missing some. The repertoire includes around 270,000 clones, nearly 60% of them detected once, and around 1.8% sits in the top ten. With respect to this clone: The antigen is undetermined.

Sequenced here: CD4+ T cells sorted from blood, sampled at week 24, from a patient treated with tofacitinib. This TCR derives from a human donor with alopecia areata. The rearrangement joins TRBV4-1 to TRBJ1-1; the match to TRBD1 covers 7 bases. The CDR3: CASSQEPLLNTGANTEAFF. The CDR3 nucleotides are TGCGCCAGCAGCCAAGAACCCCTTTTGAACACAGGGGCGAACACTGAAGCTTTCTTT.